This TCR beta chain appears in the sequencing data of a study of tumor and adjacent non-tumor tissue in lung cancer. General study findings and limits: Compared with tumor, normal lung showed significantly lower TCR diversity. Top 100 clones took a larger repertoire share in normal lung.

TCRbeta libraries were built with three rounds of nested PCR, modified from ARM-PCR. One entry per CDR3 protein results from TCRdb running MiXCR on the multiplex PCR reads. The sample includes about 76,000 distinct CDR3 sequences, roughly 75% of them seen just once. RNA was extracted from bulk tissue without any cell sorting. This clonotype was observed many times. The target antigen is unknown. The TCR was taken from a woman in her seventies with non-small cell lung cancer. Specimen: lung tumor tissue.

CDR3 residues: CSATGEANYGYTF. For the CDR3, the DNA is TGCAGTGCTACAGGGGAAGCTAACTATGGCTACACCTTC. The rearrangement links TRBV20-1 to TRBJ1-2; perhaps TRBD1 as D (6 bases). V gave up 4 bases and J gave up 0 bases, with 9 bases separating them. Germline loops: CDR1 DFQATT, CDR2 SNEGSKA (reference sequence). The CDR3 has 13 amino acids.